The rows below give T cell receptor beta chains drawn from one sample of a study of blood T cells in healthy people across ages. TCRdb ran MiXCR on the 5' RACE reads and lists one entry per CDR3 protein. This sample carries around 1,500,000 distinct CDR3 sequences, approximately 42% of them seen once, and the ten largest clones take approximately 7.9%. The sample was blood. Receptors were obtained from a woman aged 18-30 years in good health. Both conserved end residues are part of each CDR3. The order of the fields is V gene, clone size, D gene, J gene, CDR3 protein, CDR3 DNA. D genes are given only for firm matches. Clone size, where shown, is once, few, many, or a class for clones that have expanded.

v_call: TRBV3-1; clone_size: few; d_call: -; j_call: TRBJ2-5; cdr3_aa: CASSQEPQHLQETQYF; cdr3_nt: TGTGCCAGCAGCCAAGAACCCCAGCACCTTCAAGAGACCCAGTACTTC
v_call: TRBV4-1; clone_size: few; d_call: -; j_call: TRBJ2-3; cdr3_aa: CASSQVGATDTQYF; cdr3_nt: TGCGCCAGCAGCCAAGTGGGGGCAACAGATACGCAGTATTTT
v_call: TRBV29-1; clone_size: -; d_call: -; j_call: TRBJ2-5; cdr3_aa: CSVEDPRFGRQETQYF; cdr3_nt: TGCAGCGTTGAAGATCCCCGGTTCGGACGGCAAGAGACCCAGTACTTC
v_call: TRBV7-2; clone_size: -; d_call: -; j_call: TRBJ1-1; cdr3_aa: CASSLILGTRKTEAFF; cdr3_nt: TGTGCCAGCAGCTTAATTTTGGGGACTCGGAAGACTGAAGCTTTCTTT
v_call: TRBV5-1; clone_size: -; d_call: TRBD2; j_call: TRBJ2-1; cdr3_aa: CASSWPSGSYNEQFF; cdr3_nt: TGCGCCAGCAGCTGGCCTAGCGGCAGCTACAATGAGCAGTTCTTC
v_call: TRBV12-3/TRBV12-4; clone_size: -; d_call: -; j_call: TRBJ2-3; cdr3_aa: CASTGDSTDAQYF; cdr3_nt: TGTGCCAGTACTGGGGATAGCACAGATGCGCAGTATTTT
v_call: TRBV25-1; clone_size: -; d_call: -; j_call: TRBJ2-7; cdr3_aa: CASSESGSPREQYF; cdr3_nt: TGTGCCAGCAGTGAATCAGGGTCTCCTCGCGAGCAGTACTTC
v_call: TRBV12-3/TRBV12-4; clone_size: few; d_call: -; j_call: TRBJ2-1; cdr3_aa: CASSFWARQPQFF; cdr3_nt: TGTGCCAGCAGTTTTTGGGCCCGACAGCCGCAGTTCTTC
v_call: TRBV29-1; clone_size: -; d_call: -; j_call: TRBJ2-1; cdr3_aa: CSVAGPVGQFF; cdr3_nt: TGCAGCGTTGCCGGACCGGTGGGGCAGTTCTTC
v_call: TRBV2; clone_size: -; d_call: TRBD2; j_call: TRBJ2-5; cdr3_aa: CASSGTSVRETQYF; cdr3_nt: TGTGCCAGCAGTGGGACTAGCGTTCGAGAGACCCAGTACTTC
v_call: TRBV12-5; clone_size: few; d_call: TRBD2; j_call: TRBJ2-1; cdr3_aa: CASGMTRAGDEQFF; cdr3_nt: TGTGCTAGTGGTATGACTAGGGCGGGAGATGAGCAGTTCTTC
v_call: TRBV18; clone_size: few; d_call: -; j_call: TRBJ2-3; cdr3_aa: CASSPSRNTDTQYF; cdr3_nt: TGTGCCAGCTCACCGAGTCGGAACACAGATACGCAGTATTTT
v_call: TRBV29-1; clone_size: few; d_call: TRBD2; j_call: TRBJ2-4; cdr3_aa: CSGSTSGNIQYF; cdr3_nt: TGCAGCGGTTCGACTAGCGGTAACATTCAGTACTTC
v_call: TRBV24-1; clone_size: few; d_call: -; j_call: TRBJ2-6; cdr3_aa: CATSDPGPVPGANVLTF; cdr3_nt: TGTGCCACCAGTGATCCGGGTCCGGTCCCTGGGGCCAACGTCCTGACTTTC
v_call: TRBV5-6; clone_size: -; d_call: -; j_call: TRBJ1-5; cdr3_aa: CASRRGPNQPQHF; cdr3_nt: TGTGCCAGCAGACGGGGTCCCAATCAGCCCCAGCATTTT
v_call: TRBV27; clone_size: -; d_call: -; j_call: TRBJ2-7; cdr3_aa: CASSNRDTTYEQYF; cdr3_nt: TGTGCCAGCAGCAACCGGGACACAACCTACGAGCAGTACTTC
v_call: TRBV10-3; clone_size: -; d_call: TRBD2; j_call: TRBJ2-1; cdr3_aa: CAISETGLAGENEQFF; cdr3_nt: TGTGCCATCAGTGAGACGGGACTAGCGGGAGAAAATGAGCAGTTCTTC
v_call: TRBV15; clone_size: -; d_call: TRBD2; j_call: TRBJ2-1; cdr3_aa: CAIGSPSGIPASYNEQFF; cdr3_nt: TGTGCCATTGGCTCCCCTAGCGGGATCCCAGCCTCCTACAATGAGCAGTTCTTC
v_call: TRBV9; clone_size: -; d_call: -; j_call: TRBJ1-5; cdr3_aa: CASSAGASVREPQHF; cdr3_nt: TGTGCCAGCAGCGCCGGCGCCTCTGTTAGGGAGCCCCAGCATTTT
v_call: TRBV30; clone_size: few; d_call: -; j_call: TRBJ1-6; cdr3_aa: CAWKLGNSPLHF; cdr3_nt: TGTGCCTGGAAGTTAGGGAATTCACCCCTCCACTTT
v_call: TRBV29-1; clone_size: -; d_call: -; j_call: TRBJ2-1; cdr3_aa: CSGQERPSSCNEQFF; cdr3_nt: TGCAGCGGCCAGGAGCGGCCTAGCTCCTGCAATGAGCAGTTCTTC
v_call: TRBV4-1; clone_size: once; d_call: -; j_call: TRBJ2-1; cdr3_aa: CASSQKWSRTRGWEQFF; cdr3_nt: TGCGCCAGCAGCCAAAAATGGAGTCGGACCAGAGGGTGGGAGCAGTTCTTC
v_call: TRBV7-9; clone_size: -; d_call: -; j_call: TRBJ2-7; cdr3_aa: CASSFSQGSLYEQYF; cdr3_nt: TGTGCCAGCAGCTTCTCCCAGGGCTCCCTCTACGAGCAGTACTTC
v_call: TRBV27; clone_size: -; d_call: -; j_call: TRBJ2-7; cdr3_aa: CASSGLGPYEQYF; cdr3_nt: TGTGCCAGCAGCGGACTGGGTCCCTACGAGCAGTACTTC
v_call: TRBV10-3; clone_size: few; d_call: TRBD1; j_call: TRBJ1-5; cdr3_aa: CAINAGGFDQPQHF; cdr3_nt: TGTGCCATCAACGCAGGGGGGTTCGATCAGCCCCAGCATTTT
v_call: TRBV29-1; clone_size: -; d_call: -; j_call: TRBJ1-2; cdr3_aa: CSVEDFFPAGRGFNYGYTF; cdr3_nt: TGCAGCGTTGAAGATTTTTTCCCTGCGGGGAGGGGCTTTAACTATGGCTACACCTTC
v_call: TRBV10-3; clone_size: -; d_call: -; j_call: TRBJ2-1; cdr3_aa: CAISQTPGLQTEQFF; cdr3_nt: TGTGCCATCAGTCAGACGCCGGGACTCCAGACGGAGCAGTTCTTC
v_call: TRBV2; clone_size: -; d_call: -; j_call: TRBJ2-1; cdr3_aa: CASRRGEQFF; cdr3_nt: TGTGCCAGCAGGAGGGGTGAGCAGTTCTTC
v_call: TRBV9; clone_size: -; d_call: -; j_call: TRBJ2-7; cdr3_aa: CASSTSSGLSSYEQYF; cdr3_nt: TGTGCCAGCAGCACCTCTTCAGGGCTGAGCTCCTACGAGCAGTACTTC
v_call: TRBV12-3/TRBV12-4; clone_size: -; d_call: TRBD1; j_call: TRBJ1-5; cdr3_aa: CASSWTGRDQPQHF; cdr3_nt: TGTGCCAGCAGTTGGACAGGGAGGGATCAGCCCCAGCATTTT
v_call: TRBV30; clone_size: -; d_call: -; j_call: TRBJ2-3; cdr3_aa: CAWSVLVNTQYF; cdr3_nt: TGTGCCTGGAGTGTACTGGTCAATACGCAGTATTTT
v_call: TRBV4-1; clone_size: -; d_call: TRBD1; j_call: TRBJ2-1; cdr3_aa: CASRFSGTGPSNEQFF; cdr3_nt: TGCGCCAGCAGGTTCTCCGGGACAGGGCCGAGCAATGAGCAGTTCTTC
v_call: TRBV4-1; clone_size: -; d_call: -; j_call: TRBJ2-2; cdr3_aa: CASSQKGLPNTGELFF; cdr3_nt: TGCGCCAGCAGCCAGAAGGGGCTGCCGAACACCGGGGAGCTGTTTTTT
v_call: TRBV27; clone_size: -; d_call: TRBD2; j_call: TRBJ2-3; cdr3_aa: CASSLAGGLPDTQYF; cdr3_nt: TGTGCCAGCAGTTTGGCGGGGGGGCTCCCAGATACGCAGTATTTT
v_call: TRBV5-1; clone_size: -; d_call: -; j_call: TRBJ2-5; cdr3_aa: CASSLGGGSQETQYF; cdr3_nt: TGCGCCAGCAGCTTAGGCGGGGGCTCCCAAGAGACCCAGTACTTC
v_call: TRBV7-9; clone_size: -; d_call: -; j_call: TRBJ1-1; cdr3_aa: CASSLETGEAFF; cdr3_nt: TGTGCCAGCAGCTTAGAAACAGGTGAAGCTTTCTTT
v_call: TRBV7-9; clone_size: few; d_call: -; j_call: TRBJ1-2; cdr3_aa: CASSFPDYGYTF; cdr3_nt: TGTGCCAGCAGTTTCCCGGACTATGGCTACACCTTC
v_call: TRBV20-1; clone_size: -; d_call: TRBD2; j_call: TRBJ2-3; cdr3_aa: CSARLGGSPDTQYF; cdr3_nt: TGCAGTGCTAGATTGGGAGGGTCCCCAGATACGCAGTATTTT
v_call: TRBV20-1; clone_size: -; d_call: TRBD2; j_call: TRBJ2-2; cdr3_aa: CSAEKRGGPGELFF; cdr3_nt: TGCAGTGCGGAAAAGCGGGGGGGTCCCGGGGAGCTGTTTTTT
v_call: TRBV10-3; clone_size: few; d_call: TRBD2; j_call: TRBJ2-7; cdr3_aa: CAGRPAGGEQYF; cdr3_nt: TGTGCCGGAAGGCCTGCGGGAGGCGAGCAGTACTTC
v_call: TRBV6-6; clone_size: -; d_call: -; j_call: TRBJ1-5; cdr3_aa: CASSYDFIGQPQHF; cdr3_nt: TGTGCCAGCAGTTACGATTTCATTGGTCAGCCCCAGCATTTT
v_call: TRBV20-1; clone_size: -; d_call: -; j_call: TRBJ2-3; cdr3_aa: CSARDRQGPDTQYF; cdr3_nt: TGCAGTGCTAGAGATCGGCAGGGCCCAGATACGCAGTATTTT
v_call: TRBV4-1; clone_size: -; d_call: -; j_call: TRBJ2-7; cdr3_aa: CASSGQVGPYEQYF; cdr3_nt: TGCGCCAGCAGCGGTCAGGTAGGCCCCTACGAGCAGTACTTC
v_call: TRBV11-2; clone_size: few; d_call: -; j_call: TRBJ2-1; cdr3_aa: CASEAPYNEQFF; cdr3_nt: TGTGCCAGCGAGGCGCCCTACAATGAGCAGTTCTTC
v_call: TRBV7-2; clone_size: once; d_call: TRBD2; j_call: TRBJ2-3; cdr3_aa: CASSKGGLAGGADTQYF; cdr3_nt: TGTGCCAGCAGCAAGGGGGGACTAGCGGGGGGAGCAGATACGCAGTATTTT
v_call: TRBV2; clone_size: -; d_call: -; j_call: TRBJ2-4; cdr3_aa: CASSESPVIAKNIQYF; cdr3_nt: TGTGCCAGCAGTGAAAGCCCGGTGATAGCCAAAAACATTCAGTACTTC
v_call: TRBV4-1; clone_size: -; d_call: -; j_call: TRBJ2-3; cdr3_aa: CASSQGPGVDTETQYF; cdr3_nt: TGCGCCAGCAGCCAGGGGCCAGGGGTCGACACAGAGACGCAGTATTTT
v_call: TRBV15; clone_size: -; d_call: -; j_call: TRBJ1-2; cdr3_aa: CATGPSGGYYGYTF; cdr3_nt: TGTGCCACCGGCCCCAGTGGGGGTTACTATGGCTACACCTTC
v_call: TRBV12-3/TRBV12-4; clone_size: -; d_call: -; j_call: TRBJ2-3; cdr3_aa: CASNKGGTDTQYF; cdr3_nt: TGTGCCAGCAACAAGGGCGGCACAGATACGCAGTATTTT
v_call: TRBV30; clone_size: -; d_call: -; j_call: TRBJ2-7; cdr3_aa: CAWRPRGYEQYF; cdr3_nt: TGTGCCTGGAGGCCGAGGGGGTACGAGCAGTACTTC
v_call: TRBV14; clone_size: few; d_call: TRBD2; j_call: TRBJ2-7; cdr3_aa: CASSQRGGRHEQYF; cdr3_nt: TGTGCCAGCAGCCAACGGGGAGGGCGACACGAGCAGTACTTC
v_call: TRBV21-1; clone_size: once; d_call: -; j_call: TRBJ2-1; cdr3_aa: CASTPFSGYQDNEQFF; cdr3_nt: TGTGCCAGCACCCCATTTAGCGGGTATCAGGACAATGAGCAGTTCTTC
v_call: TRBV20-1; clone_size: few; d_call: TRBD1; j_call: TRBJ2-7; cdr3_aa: CSALDRGVYF; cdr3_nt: TGCAGTGCCCTTGACAGGGGTGTGTACTTC
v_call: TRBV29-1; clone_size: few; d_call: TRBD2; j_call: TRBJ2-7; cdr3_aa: CSVERWGVGLAGGLWYEQYF; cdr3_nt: TGCAGCGTTGAACGGTGGGGGGTAGGGCTAGCGGGAGGTCTCTGGTACGAGCAGTACTTC